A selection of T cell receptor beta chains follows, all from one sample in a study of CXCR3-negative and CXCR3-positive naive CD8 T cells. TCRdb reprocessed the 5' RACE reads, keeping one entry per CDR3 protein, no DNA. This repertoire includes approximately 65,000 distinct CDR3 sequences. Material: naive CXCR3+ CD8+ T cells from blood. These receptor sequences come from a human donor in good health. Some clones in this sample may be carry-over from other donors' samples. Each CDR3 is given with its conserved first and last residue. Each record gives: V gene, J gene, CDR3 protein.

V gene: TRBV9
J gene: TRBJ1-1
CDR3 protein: CASSPGEGHTEAFF

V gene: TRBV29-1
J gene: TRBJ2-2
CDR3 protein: CSASRGDTGELFF

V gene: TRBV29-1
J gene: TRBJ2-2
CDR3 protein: CSGLDSLTGELFF

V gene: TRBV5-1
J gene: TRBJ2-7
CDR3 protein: CASSPGWGTSYEQYF

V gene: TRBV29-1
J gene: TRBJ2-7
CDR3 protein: CSVGTESSYEQYF

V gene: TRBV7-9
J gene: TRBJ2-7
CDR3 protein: CASSVIFGVGDEQYF

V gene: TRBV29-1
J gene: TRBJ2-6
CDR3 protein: CSAWDSSGANVLTF

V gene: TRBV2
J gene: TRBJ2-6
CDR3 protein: CASSEFNSGANVLTF

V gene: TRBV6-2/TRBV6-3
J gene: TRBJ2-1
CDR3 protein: CASLAGTSSYDEQFF

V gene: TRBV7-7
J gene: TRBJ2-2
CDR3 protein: CASSLGLWAENTGELFF

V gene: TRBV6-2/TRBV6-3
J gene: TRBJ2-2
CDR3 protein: CASSYKSIWGLGLELFF

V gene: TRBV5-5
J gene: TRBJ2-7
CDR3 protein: CASSSDGTGPYEQYF